The 3 T cell receptor beta chains reported below all come from one sample, sequenced in a study of T cell responses to AZD1222 COVID-19 vaccine. The data were produced by immunoSEQ multiplex PCR, yet TCRdb's version contains in-frame clones alone and is incomplete. The sample consists of 150,000 to 200,000 clones, 85% to 95% of them appearing once. The source material was peripheral blood, sampled on day 0 of AZD1222 vaccination. These receptors came from an adult in good health.

This chain links TRBV19 with TRBJ1-1; D unclear. Trimming stripped 1 base from V and 3 bases from J, with 12 bases between. The CDR3 covers 15 residues. Germline CDR1 is LNHDA and CDR2 is SQIVND (reference sequence). In DNA, the CDR3 is TGTGCCAGTAGTATAGTGGGAGGCGGGCACACTGAAGCTTTCTTT. Its protein product is CASSIVGGGHTEAFF.

This sequence joins TRBV11-1 and TRBJ2-3; 7 bases line up with TRBD2. The CDR3 extends over 15 amino acids. Germline lookup yields CDR1 SGHAT and CDR2 FQDESV (reference sequence). After removal of 5 bases from V and 0 bases from J, the junction contained 5 bases not matched to a gene. This CDR3 reads CASSPLAESTDTQYF. DNA of the CDR3: TGTGCCAGCAGCCCCCTAGCGGAGAGCACAGATACGCAGTATTTT.

The chain links TRBV3-1 (or the pseudogene TRBV3-2) to TRBJ2-1, with D perhaps TRBD1 or TRBD2 (6 bases each). The CDR3 has 14 amino acids. The ends were cut back, 1 base at V and 12 bases at J, with 16 bases in the middle. Germline V CDR1 and CDR2: LGHDT, YNNKEL (reference sequence). The CDR3 protein is CASSQGAEGGSQFF. In DNA form, the CDR3 reads TGTGCCAGCAGCCAAGGCGCCGAGGGGGGCTCGCAGTTCTTC.